In its sample, the clone carrying this T cell receptor (beta chain) was seen once. Its antigen is not identified. The sample belongs to a study of T cell responses to AZD1222 COVID-19 vaccine. Some clones are missing from TCRdb's copy, which holds only in-frame ones; the method was immunoSEQ multiplex PCR. The data contain 100,000 to 150,000 clones, 80% to 95% of them seen just once; the ten biggest clones take up about 1.9%. The study's findings and limits: Within unmutated variant regions lay the reported targets of nearly half of spike-specific TCRs.

Germline CDR1 MNHNS, CDR2 SASEGT. The CDR3 consists of 15 residues. The ends were cut back, 1 base at V and 3 bases at J, with 12 bases in the middle. This specimen was peripheral blood, taken 28 days after the second AZD1222 dose. The J gene is TRBJ1-2, the V gene TRBV6-1; D might be TRBD1 (6 bases). This clonotype originated in an adult who received the AZD1222 COVID-19 vaccine. The CDR3 sequence is CASSEGAGDYYGYTF. As DNA, the CDR3 is TGTGCCAGCAGTGAAGGGGCAGGGGACTACTATGGCTACACCTTC.